These 18 T cell receptor beta chains were sequenced from one sample in a study of neurological immune-mediated disorders. TCRdb analysed the 5' RACE reads with MiXCR anew, one entry per CDR3 protein. The data show some 50,000 distinct CDR3 sequences, around 13% seen once. Time point specified: longitudinal time-point 2. Sequenced sample: PBMCs. All receptors come from a male donor with HTLV-1-associated myelopathy (HAM/TSP).

Ten or more counts support this clonotype. The V gene is TRBV20-1, the J gene TRBJ1-1; no definite D call. The CDR3 has 17 amino acids. V was cut by 0 bases and J by 5 bases, with 22 bases left in between. From germline, CDR1 is DFQATT and CDR2 SNEGSKA (reference sequence). CDR3 sequence: CSARDSSPNGRATEAFF. The CDR3 coding sequence is TGCAGTGCTAGAGATTCCTCCCCCAACGGGAGGGCAACTGAAGCTTTCTTT.

This clonotype was seen at least ten times. The V call is TRBV25-1, the J call TRBJ2-5, with D unclear. V was trimmed by 5 bases and J by 4 bases, leaving 5 bases between them. CDR3 size: 11 residues. Germline values: CDR1 MGHDK, CDR2 SYGVNS. CDR3 amino acids: CASSFGETQYF. Here the CDR3 DNA reads TGTGCCAGCAGTTTTGGAGAGACCCAGTACTTC.

In this sample, this clonotype turned up many times. The chain links TRBV6-2 or TRBV6-3 to TRBJ2-1, with 8 positions matching TRBD2. After removal of 2 bases from V and 0 bases from J, the junction contained 9 bases not matched to a gene. This CDR3 region has 18 residues. The germline CDR1 and CDR2 sequences are MNHEY and SVGEGT. CDR3 in DNA: TGTGCCAGCAGTTACGACACTAGCGGTGCCAGCTCCTACAATGAGCAGTTCTTC. Translation: CASSYDTSGASSYNEQFF.

This clonotype was counted ten times or more. This rearrangement joins TRBV5-5 to TRBJ1-5; D gene ambiguous. Per germline, CDR1 SGHKS and CDR2 YYEKEE (reference sequence). The CDR3 runs 16 residues. V lost 4 bases, J lost 7 bases, and 21 bases lay in between. CDR3 bases: TGTGCCAGCAGCCCCATCGGGGAACTTAACAACCAGCCCCAGCATTTT. Protein: CASSPIGELNNQPQHF. Variable domain in full (rest from reference TRBV5-5 and TRBJ1-5): DAGVTQSPTHLIKTRGQQVTLRCSPISGHKSVSWYQQVLGQGPQFIFQYYEKEERGRGNFPDRFSARQFPNYSSELNVNALLLGDSALYLCASSPIGELNNQPQHFGDGTRLSIL.

This clonotype was detected many times. The genes are TRBV5-1 and TRBJ2-3, with 8 bases matching TRBD1. V shed 6 bases, J shed 4 bases, and the junction held 7 bases outside the gene matches. Looked up from germline, CDR1 is SGHRS and CDR2 is YFSETQ. The CDR3 has 14 amino acids. CDR3 nucleotide sequence: TGCGCCAGCAAGGATACAGGGGGGTCAGATACGCAGTATTTT. Its protein is CASKDTGGSDTQYF.

This clonotype has at least ten counts. This rearrangement joins TRBV5-1 to TRBJ1-2; 7 bases match TRBD1. The CDR3 length is 15 residues. Germline V gene sequence: CDR1 SGHRS, CDR2 YFSETQ. V was clipped by 0 bases and J by 4 bases; unmatched bases: 6. The CDR3 sequence is CASSLAAGQSYGYTF. CDR3 in DNA: TGCGCCAGCAGCTTGGCCGCGGGACAGTCCTATGGCTACACCTTC. Full variable domain (outside the CDR3, taken from reference TRBV5-1 and TRBJ1-2): KAGVTQTPRYLIKTRGQQVTLSCSPISGHRSVSWYQQTPGQGLQFLFEYFSETQRNKGNFPGRFSGRQFSNSRSEMNVSTLELGDSALYLCASSLAAGQSYGYTFGSGTRLTVV.

This clonotype was recorded a few times. V and J are TRBV12-3 or TRBV12-4 and TRBJ2-1; possibly TRBD2 for D (6 bases). V shed 0 bases and J shed 6 bases, with 12 bases lying between them. The CDR3 loop spans 15 amino acids. This CDR3 reads CASSLAGVGGNEQFF. CDR3 in DNA: TGTGCCAGCAGTTTAGCGGGTGTGGGGGGCAATGAGCAGTTCTTC.

On this clonotype itself: A much larger clone sits a single nucleotide away, making a read error possible. The chain carries TRBV27 and TRBJ2-3, with 7 bases that match TRBD2. The V gene's germline CDR1 is MNHEY and CDR2 SMNVEV (reference sequence). CDR3 length: 17 amino acids. The CDR3 nucleotides read TGTGCCAGCAGTTTAGCGGGGGAGCAACCTAGCACAAATACGCAGTATTTT. Amino acids: CASSLAGEQPSTNTQYF.

This clonotype was counted many times. The chain carries TRBV10-1 and TRBJ2-2; tentatively, D is TRBD1 (6 bases). Deletions cut 3 bases from V and 3 bases from J, with 14 bases between. CDR3 size: 16 residues. Germline CDR1 and CDR2: WNHNN and SYGVQD (reference sequence). The CDR3 DNA is TGCGCCAGCAGTGATCCAGGGGTGGGGGACACCGGGGAGCTGTTTTTT. Translated, it gives CASSDPGVGDTGELFF.

This clonotype was counted only a few times. The V call is TRBV20-1, the J call TRBJ1-5; D unclear. Germline V gene lookup returns CDR1 DFQATT and CDR2 SNEGSKA (reference sequence). The germline V and J ends were trimmed by 3 bases and 7 bases, with 16 bases remaining between them. This CDR3 has 14 residues. In DNA form, the CDR3 reads TGCAGTGCTAGGGCGGAGGACCGGGGACAGCCCCAGCATTTT. This gives the protein CSARAEDRGQPQHF.

This clonotype was detected ten times or more. V usage is TRBV2 and J usage is TRBJ2-3; TRBD2 matches 11 bases. Trimming took 5 bases from V and 7 from J; bases not matched to a gene: 8. Germline CDR1 and CDR2: SNHLY and FYNNEI. This CDR3 has 15 amino acids. The CDR3, as DNA: TGTGCCAGCAGTTCGACTAGCGGGGCGTCGCATACGCAGTATTTT. Translating gives CASSSTSGASHTQYF. The full variable domain, its missing parts supplied by reference TRBV2 and TRBJ2-3, is EPEVTQTPSHQVTQMGQEVILRCVPISNHLYFYWYRQILGQKVEFLVSFYNNEISEKSEIFDDQFSVERPDGSNFTLKIRSTKLEDSAMYFCASSSTSGASHTQYFGPGTRLTVL.

This clonotype has a count of ten or more. The chain joins TRBV9 to TRBJ2-7; 9 bases are a match to TRBD1. The CDR3 has 15 residues. Germline V lookup: CDR1 SGDLS, CDR2 YYNGEE. The trim removed 5 bases at V and 0 bases at J, leaving 6 bases unmatched. CDR3 bases: TGTGCCAGCAGTCGAGGGACAGGGAGCTCCTACGAGCAGTACTTC. Translated, it gives CASSRGTGSSYEQYF.

This clonotype was counted many times. The chain carries TRBV5-6 and TRBJ2-3; unclear D gene. This CDR3 has 12 residues. From germline, CDR1 is SGHDT and CDR2 YYEEEE. Deletions cut 3 bases from V and 3 bases from J, with 5 bases between. DNA for the CDR3: TGTGCCAGCAGCTCCGCTACAGATACGCAGTATTTT. Translation: CASSSATDTQYF.

This clonotype showed up many times. The chain links TRBV9 to TRBJ2-1; tentatively, D is TRBD2 (6 bases). This CDR3 comprises 12 residues. CDR1 SGDLS and CDR2 YYNGEE come from the germline V gene. V was trimmed by 8 bases and J by 6 bases, leaving 12 bases between them. CDR3 amino acids: CASGGGVNEQFF. CDR3 coding DNA: TGTGCCAGTGGCGGAGGGGTCAATGAGCAGTTCTTC.

This clonotype was detected ten times or more. The V and J genes are TRBV7-2 and TRBJ2-3; D is unclear. Trimming stripped 5 bases from V and 0 bases from J, with 12 bases between. There are 15 residues in the CDR3. In germline, CDR1 is SGHTA, CDR2 FQGNSA. The CDR3 sequence is CASSPSFASTDTQYF. The DNA for the CDR3 is TGTGCCAGCAGCCCGTCGTTCGCTAGCACAGATACGCAGTATTTT. The full variable domain, rest sourced from reference TRBV7-2 and TRBJ2-3, is GAGVSQSPSNKVTEKGKDVELRCDPISGHTALYWYRQSLGQGLEFLIYFQGNSAPDKSGLPSDRFSAERTGGSVSTLTIQRTQQEDSAVYLCASSPSFASTDTQYFGPGTRLTVL.

In this sample, this clonotype turned up many times. The chain uses TRBV5-6 and TRBJ1-2; no clear D. The germline V gene encodes CDR1 SGHDT and CDR2 YYEEEE. Trimming removed 1 base from V and 7 bases from J, with 5 bases in between. CDR3 length: 11 amino acids. In nucleotides, the CDR3 is TGTGCCAGCAGCTTGACGGCTGGCTACACCTTC. This codes for CASSLTAGYTF.

This clonotype was seen at least ten times. V gene TRBV20-1 combines with J gene TRBJ1-5, with 8 bases that match TRBD1. Germline V lookup: CDR1 DFQATT, CDR2 SNEGSKA (reference sequence). This CDR3 spans 14 amino acids. Trimming removed 5 bases from V and 2 bases from J; junction bases left unmatched: 5. The CDR3 DNA follows: TGCAGTGCTCTCGGACAGGGACGCAATCAGCCCCAGCATTTT. Protein product: CSALGQGRNQPQHF.

This clonotype was recorded at least ten times. V gene TRBV5-1 combines with J gene TRBJ2-1, with D perhaps TRBD2 (7 bases). Trimming removed 5 bases from V and 1 base from J, with 16 bases in between. CDR3 size: 16 residues. Per germline, CDR1 SGHRS and CDR2 YFSETQ. For the CDR3, the DNA is TGCGCCAGCAGTAGGGGGGGGTCCCGTTCCTACAATGAGCAGTTCTTC. It translates to CASSRGGSRSYNEQFF. Looking up the rest from reference TRBV5-1 and TRBJ2-1 gives the full variable domain: KAGVTQTPRYLIKTRGQQVTLSCSPISGHRSVSWYQQTPGQGLQFLFEYFSETQRNKGNFPGRFSGRQFSNSRSEMNVSTLELGDSALYLCASSRGGSRSYNEQFFGPGTRLTVL.